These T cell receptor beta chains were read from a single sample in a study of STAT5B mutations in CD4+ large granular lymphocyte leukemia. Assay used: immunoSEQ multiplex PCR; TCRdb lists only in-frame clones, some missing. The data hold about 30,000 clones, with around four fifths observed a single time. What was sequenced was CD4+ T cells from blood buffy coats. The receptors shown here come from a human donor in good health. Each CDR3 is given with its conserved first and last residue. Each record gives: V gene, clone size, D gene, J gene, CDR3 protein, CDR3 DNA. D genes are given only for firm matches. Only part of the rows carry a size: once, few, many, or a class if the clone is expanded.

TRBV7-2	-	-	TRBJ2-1	CASSLQPVSNEQFF	TGTGCCAGCAGCTTACAACCAGTTAGCAATGAGCAGTTCTTC
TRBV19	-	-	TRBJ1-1	CASSIGAGLVSNTEAFF	TGTGCCAGTAGTATAGGAGCAGGGTTGGTTTCGAACACTGAAGCTTTCTTT
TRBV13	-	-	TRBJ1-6	CASSPHGTGWQGLPGTSYNSPLHF	TGTGCCAGCAGCCCTCATGGGACCGGGTGGCAAGGGCTCCCTGGGACCTCCTATAATTCACCCCTCCACTTT
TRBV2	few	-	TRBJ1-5	CASSESSGGNQPQHF	TGTGCCAGCAGTGAATCCTCGGGAGGCAATCAGCCCCAGCATTTT
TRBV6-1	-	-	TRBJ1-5	CASSERIRAGGQPQHF	TGTGCCAGCAGTGAACGGATAAGGGCCGGGGGTCAGCCCCAGCATTTT
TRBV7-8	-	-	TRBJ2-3	CASSGYTDTQYF	TGTGCCAGCAGCGGGTACACAGATACGCAGTATTTT
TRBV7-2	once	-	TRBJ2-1	CASSLGRDHEQFF	TGTGCCAGCAGCTTAGGGCGGGATCACGAGCAGTTCTTC
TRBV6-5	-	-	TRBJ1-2	CASSYGLNYGYTF	TGTGCCAGCAGTTACGGGCTCAACTATGGCTACACCTTC
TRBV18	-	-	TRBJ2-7	CASSPAGRGGYEQYF	TGTGCCAGCTCACCCGCGGGCAGGGGAGGCTACGAGCAGTACTTC
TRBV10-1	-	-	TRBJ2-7	CASSFRPGYEQYF	TGCGCCAGCAGTTTTCGACCGGGCTACGAGCAGTACTTC
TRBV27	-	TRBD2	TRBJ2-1	CASSTLAGGLNEQFF	TGTGCCAGCAGTACTCTAGCGGGAGGACTGAATGAGCAGTTCTTC
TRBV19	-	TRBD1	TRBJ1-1	CASSTAGTANTEAFF	TGTGCCAGTAGTACTGCCGGGACAGCTAACACTGAAGCTTTCTTT
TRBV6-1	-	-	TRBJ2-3	CASSETGSTDTQYF	TGTGCCAGCAGTGAAACAGGGTCGACAGATACGCAGTATTTT